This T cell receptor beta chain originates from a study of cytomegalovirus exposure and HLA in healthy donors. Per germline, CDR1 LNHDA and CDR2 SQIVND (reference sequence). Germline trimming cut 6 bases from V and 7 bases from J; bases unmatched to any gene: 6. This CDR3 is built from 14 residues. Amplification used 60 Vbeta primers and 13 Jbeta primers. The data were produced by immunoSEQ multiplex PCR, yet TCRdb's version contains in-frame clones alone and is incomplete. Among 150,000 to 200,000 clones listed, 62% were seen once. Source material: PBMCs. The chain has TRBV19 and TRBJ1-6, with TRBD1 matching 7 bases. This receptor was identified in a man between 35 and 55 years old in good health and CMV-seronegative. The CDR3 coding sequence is TGTGCCAGTAGAAGACAGGGTGGGAATTCACCCCTCCACTTT. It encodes CASRRQGGNSPLHF. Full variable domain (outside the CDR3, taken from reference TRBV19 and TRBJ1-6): DGGITQSPKYLFRKEGQNVTLSCEQNLNHDAMYWYRQDPGQGLRLIYYSQIVNDFQKGDIAEGYSVSREKKESFPLTVTSAQKNPTAFYLCASRRQGGNSPLHFGNGTRLTVT.